This T cell receptor beta chain was obtained from a study of cytomegalovirus exposure and HLA in healthy donors. General study results and limits: It was reported that TCR beta sequences correctly inferred the HLA-A and HLA-B alleles for most subjects.

In its sample, this clone was seen once. Antigen specificity is unknown. The PCR contained 60 Vbeta and 13 Jbeta primers. Profiled with immunoSEQ multiplex PCR; TCRdb holds only in-frame clones, not every one. This table holds under 150,000 clones, about three quarters found once. These donors, healthy bone marrow donors, were studied. Germline lookup yields CDR1 SGHVS and CDR2 FNYEAQ. This CDR3 is built from 15 residues. Unmatched junction bases numbered 6, after V lost 5 bases and J lost 3 bases. Sequencing was performed on PBMCs. The sequence came from a female donor in good health and CMV-seropositive. V is TRBV7-6 and J is TRBJ1-2, with 10 bases that match TRBD1. CDR3 nucleotide sequence: TGTGCCAGCAGCGTCCGGGACAGGGGAGACTATGGCTACACCTTC. Protein product: CASSVRDRGDYGYTF. The full variable domain, its missing parts supplied by reference TRBV7-6 and TRBJ1-2, is GAGVSQSPRYKVTKRGQDVALRCDPISGHVSLYWYRQALGQGPEFLTYFNYEAQQDKSGLPNDRFSAERPEGSISTLTIQRTEQRDSAMYRCASSVRDRGDYGYTFGSGTRLTVV.